This paragraph covers one T cell receptor (beta chain) sequence. What antigen it recognizes has not been identified. No clone much larger than this one lies a single base away; base qualities are absent. This sample is drawn from a study of brain T cells in children with intractable seizures (dated by TCRdb to the early 2020s). Study-wide context: Resected brain tissue from some 53 pediatric epilepsy surgery cases was initially screened for immune gene transcripts with a NanoString immunology panel. Among the roughly twelve selected surgery cases, eight also had pre-surgery blood sequenced, leaving four with brain tissue only. General conclusions and limits of the study: Viral specificity was inferred solely from CDR3 sequence similarity, and the HCMV serostatus of the patients was not known. Because sequencing depth was different between pre-surgery and post-surgery blood, clones absent from the pre-surgery sample may reflect undersampling.

Sample time point, as interpreted from the label and publication: blood from clinic visit 5 months post-surgery; TSC patient then seizure free. The surgery cases with the highest brain T cell transcript signatures were chosen for TCR beta chain sequencing of brain tissue, and also of blood when blood was available. Prior to surgery, the patients had been treated with at least one anti-epileptic drug. The TCR-sequenced patients were children whose drug-resistant epilepsy was caused by tuberous sclerosis complex, focal cortical dysplasia, Rasmussen encephalitis or hemimegalencephaly. The Monarch genomic DNA purification kit was used to extract bulk genomic DNA from unsorted brain tissue and whole blood. CDR1 and CDR2 are read off the germline V gene as SGHAT and FQNNGV. The CDR3 sequence holds 14 residues, the cysteine and phenylalanine included. The kept DNA is CDR3 alone, 42 bases in frame from the first base. Trimmed from V: 5 bases; trimmed from J: 4 bases; junction bases lacking a gene match: 5.

The immunoSEQ assay was used to generate TCR beta chain sequences from genomic DNA. The source study handled its data this way. CDR3 sequences that did not begin with the conserved framework cysteine at position 104 were removed manually. Clonality was calculated as one minus the normalized Shannon's Diversity Index, with values ranging from 0 (maximal diversity) to 1 (oligoclonal). Chi-squared comparison-of-proportions tests were used to check whether the frequency of the same CDR3 differed between samples, for example brain versus blood. Public clonotypes were identified through searches of immuneACCESS, and similarity to known antiviral clonotypes was evaluated with the VDJdb browser. Held by TCRdb, this immuneACCESS table contains in-frame sequences only and omits some clones. Under half of the omission traces to an unresolved V gene where checked; the cause of the rest is unknown. D and trimming were read from the DNA, whereas the V and J calls and clone size are those reported in that table. The sample has hundreds of thousands of clones on record, over 90% of them singletons. About 6% of the sample comes from the top ten.

Specimen: peripheral blood, collected 4 to 5 months after surgery. The receptor's source is a boy younger than two with tuberous sclerosis and intractable seizures. This sequence uses TRBV11-2 and TRBJ2-1, with 7 bases in between that match TRBD2. The encoded CDR3 is CASSTLAEYNEQFF. The base sequence is TGTGCCAGCAGCACTCTAGCGGAATACAATGAGCAGTTCTTC.